This T cell receptor (beta chain) comes out of a study of blood T cell repertoires in COVID-19. Overall study context: COVID-19 samples collected from the United States, Italy and Spain covered acute and convalescent phases.

Source study methods: Amplifying reference gene primers gave estimates of nucleated cell counts. The method was immunoSEQ multiplex PCR; TCRdb's version includes in-frame clones alone and lacks a portion of them. That table furnishes V, J and clone size, whereas the DNA furnished D and trimming. The table includes more than 200,000 clones, roughly 91% detected once. Participants, roughly 18 to 90 years old, spanned 24 US areas. Researchers sorted participants into cohorts using their self-reported clinical history. Per the germline V gene, CDR1 is MDHEN and CDR2 is SYDVKM. The CDR3 has 15 residues. V was pared by 1 base and J by 0 bases, with 9 bases between.

Sequencing was done on a sample of PBMCs or T cells enriched from blood (not recorded which). The chain has TRBV28 and TRBJ1-1; D unresolved. The TCR originated in a man aged 30-40 years in a cohort exposed to, infected with or recovered from COVID-19 (not recorded which). CDR3 in amino acids: CASSLSSGMNTEAFF. In DNA, the CDR3 is TGTGCCAGCAGTTTATCCAGCGGGATGAACACTGAAGCTTTCTTT.